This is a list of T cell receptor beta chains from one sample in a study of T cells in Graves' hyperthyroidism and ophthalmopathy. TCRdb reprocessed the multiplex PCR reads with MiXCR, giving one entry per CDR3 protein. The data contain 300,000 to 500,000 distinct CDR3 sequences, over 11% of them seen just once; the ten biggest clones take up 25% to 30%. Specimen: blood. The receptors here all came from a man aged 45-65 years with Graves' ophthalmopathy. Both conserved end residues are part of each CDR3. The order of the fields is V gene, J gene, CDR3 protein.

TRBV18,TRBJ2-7,CASSPRGSRVHEQYF
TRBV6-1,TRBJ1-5,CASSKSGSNQPQHF
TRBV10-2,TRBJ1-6,CASSENSPLHF
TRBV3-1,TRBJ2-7,CASSQFDSYEQYF
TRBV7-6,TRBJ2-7,CASSPGQASSYEQYF
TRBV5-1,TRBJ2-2,CASSPGTATGELFF
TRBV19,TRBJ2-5,CASRLASWETQYF
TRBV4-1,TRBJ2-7,CASSQDAVVSYEQYF
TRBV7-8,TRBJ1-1,CASSPTTENTEAFF
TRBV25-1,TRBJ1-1,CASRGDRATDTEAFF
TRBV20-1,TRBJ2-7,CSATPLAGAVEQYF
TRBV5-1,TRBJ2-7,CASSALTSGTYEQYF
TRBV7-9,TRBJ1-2,CASSLVVGQTYGYTF
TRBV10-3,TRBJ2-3,CAISDSDTDTQYF
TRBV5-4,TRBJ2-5,CASSLDTGAQETQYF
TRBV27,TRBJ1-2,CASTSQWDRPNRWGGYTF
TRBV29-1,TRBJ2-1,CSVESIGREQFF
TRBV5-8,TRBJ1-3,CASSLALGGSGNTIYF
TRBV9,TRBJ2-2,CASSVALGGAGELFF
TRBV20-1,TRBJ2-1,CSARGIGGDYYNEQFF
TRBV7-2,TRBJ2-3,CASSFRERDDTQYF
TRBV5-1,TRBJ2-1,CASSLGGLAGENEQFF
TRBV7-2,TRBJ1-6,CASSLKDSPNSPLHF
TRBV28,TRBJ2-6,CASSFTGVGANVLTF
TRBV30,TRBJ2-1,CAWSFRGGDYNEQFF
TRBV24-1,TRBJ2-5,CATSDRDIQETQYF
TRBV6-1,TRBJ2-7,CASSEDRHFAYEQYF
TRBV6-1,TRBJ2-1,CATQTSGYNEQFF
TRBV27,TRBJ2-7,CAKNGTACWYEQYF
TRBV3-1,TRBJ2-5,CASSQDGARETQYF
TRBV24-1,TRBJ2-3,CATSDFGQGTISTDTQYF
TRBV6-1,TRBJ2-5,CASSPAGGTQETQYF
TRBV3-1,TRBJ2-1,CASSQQRAYNEQFF
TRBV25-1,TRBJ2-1,CASSDLVRYEQFF
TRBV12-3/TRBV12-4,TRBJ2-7,CASSRDRQGGEQYF
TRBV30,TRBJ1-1,CARDRDNTEAFF
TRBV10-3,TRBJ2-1,CAITGKTGGSNEQFF
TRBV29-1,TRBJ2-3,CSVPSRGQGPDTQYF
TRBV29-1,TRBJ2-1,CSVDSQGQTGFTEQFF
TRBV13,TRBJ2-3,CASSLRESTDTQYF
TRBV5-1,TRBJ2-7,CASGGLAGLRPYEQYF
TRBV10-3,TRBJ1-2,CAISERERTANYGYTF
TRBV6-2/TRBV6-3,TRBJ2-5,CASSRIGLQETQYF
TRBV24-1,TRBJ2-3,CATSDSPGLAGVVTDTQYF
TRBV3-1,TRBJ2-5,CASSQASRGEETQYF
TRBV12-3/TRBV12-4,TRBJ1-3,CATDRDAGNTIYF
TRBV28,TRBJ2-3,CASSGSTDTQYF
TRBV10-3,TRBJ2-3,CAIKGSGSIGDTQYF
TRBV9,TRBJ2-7,CASSGGTSGSYEQYF
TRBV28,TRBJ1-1,CASRPGTVNTEAFF
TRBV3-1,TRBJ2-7,CASSQVPVSGRAHEQYF
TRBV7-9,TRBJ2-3,CASSSIKPGLADTDTQYF
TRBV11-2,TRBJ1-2,CASSLDRILGWKNGYTF
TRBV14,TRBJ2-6,CASSSRGRPSGANVLTF